The rows below give T cell receptor beta chains drawn from one sample of a study of blood T cells in healthy people across ages. MiXCR, applied by TCRdb to the 5' RACE reads, yields one record per CDR3 protein. This repertoire shows under 2,000,000 distinct CDR3 sequences, around 50% found once; its top ten account for approximately 2.1%. Sequencing input: blood. Every receptor here comes from a woman between 40 and 50 years old in good health. Both conserved end residues are part of each CDR3. Each record gives: clone size, J gene, D gene, V gene, CDR3 protein, CDR3 DNA. A D gene is named only where the DNA matches it firmly. Where a row states a size, it is once, few, many or the class of an expanded clone; other rows omit it.

clone_size: NA
j_call: TRBJ2-5
d_call: TRBD1
v_call: TRBV9
cdr3_aa: CASSAYQTGSGETQYF
cdr3_nt: TGTGCCAGCAGCGCATACCAGACAGGGAGTGGGGAGACCCAGTACTTC

clone_size: once
j_call: TRBJ2-7
d_call: NA
v_call: TRBV20-1
cdr3_aa: CSARTPFGRVSYEQYF
cdr3_nt: TGCAGTGCTAGAACCCCCTTCGGCAGGGTATCCTACGAGCAGTACTTC

clone_size: once
j_call: TRBJ1-2
d_call: TRBD1
v_call: TRBV4-1
cdr3_aa: CASSQEWMTGDDNYGYTF
cdr3_nt: TGCGCCAGCAGCCAAGAGTGGATGACAGGGGACGATAACTATGGCTACACCTTC

clone_size: NA
j_call: TRBJ1-1
d_call: TRBD1
v_call: TRBV6-5
cdr3_aa: CASTDQGGLVTEAFF
cdr3_nt: TGTGCCAGCACCGACCAGGGGGGCTTGGTCACTGAAGCTTTCTTT

clone_size: NA
j_call: TRBJ2-2
d_call: NA
v_call: TRBV5-1
cdr3_aa: CASSLPVNTGELFF
cdr3_nt: TGCGCCAGCAGCTTACCAGTTAACACCGGGGAGCTGTTTTTT

clone_size: NA
j_call: TRBJ2-1
d_call: NA
v_call: TRBV4-3
cdr3_aa: CASSQDPNYEQFF
cdr3_nt: TGCGCCAGCAGTCAGGATCCCAACTACGAGCAGTTCTTC

clone_size: NA
j_call: TRBJ2-1
d_call: NA
v_call: TRBV7-9
cdr3_aa: CASSPPLPMVPSSYNEQFF
cdr3_nt: TGTGCCAGCAGCCCGCCCCTCCCTATGGTTCCAAGCTCCTACAATGAGCAGTTCTTC

clone_size: few
j_call: TRBJ1-5
d_call: NA
v_call: TRBV27
cdr3_aa: CASSLGGIPRSNQPQHF
cdr3_nt: TGTGCCAGCAGTTTAGGGGGGATCCCGCGAAGCAATCAGCCCCAGCATTTT

clone_size: NA
j_call: TRBJ2-7
d_call: TRBD2
v_call: TRBV13
cdr3_aa: CASSLGTSGPGNEQYF
cdr3_nt: TGTGCCAGCAGCCTCGGGACTAGCGGGCCGGGGAACGAGCAGTACTTC

clone_size: NA
j_call: TRBJ2-5
d_call: NA
v_call: TRBV6-6
cdr3_aa: CASSYRGMGETQYF
cdr3_nt: TGTGCCAGCAGTTATAGGGGGATGGGAGAGACCCAGTACTTC

clone_size: NA
j_call: TRBJ2-5
d_call: NA
v_call: TRBV12-3/TRBV12-4
cdr3_aa: CASTLDGQETQYF
cdr3_nt: TGTGCCAGCACTTTAGACGGACAAGAGACCCAGTACTTC

clone_size: once
j_call: TRBJ2-3
d_call: TRBD2
v_call: TRBV28
cdr3_aa: CASSDREASTDTQYF
cdr3_nt: TGTGCCAGCAGTGACCGGGAGGCTAGCACAGATACGCAGTATTTT

clone_size: NA
j_call: TRBJ2-1
d_call: TRBD2
v_call: TRBV11-1
cdr3_aa: CASSDEGAGGLREQFF
cdr3_nt: TGTGCCAGCAGTGACGAGGGAGCGGGGGGGTTGCGTGAGCAGTTCTTC

clone_size: NA
j_call: TRBJ2-4
d_call: NA
v_call: TRBV12-3/TRBV12-4
cdr3_aa: CASSLGVGTLAKNIQYF
cdr3_nt: TGTGCCAGCAGTTTAGGCGTCGGAACATTAGCCAAAAACATTCAGTACTTC

clone_size: NA
j_call: TRBJ2-1
d_call: NA
v_call: TRBV19
cdr3_aa: CASSIRGTVSHNEQFF
cdr3_nt: TGTGCCAGTAGTATAAGGGGGACTGTCTCCCACAATGAGCAGTTCTTC

clone_size: few
j_call: TRBJ2-4
d_call: NA
v_call: TRBV11-2
cdr3_aa: CASSLGPSQDAKNIQYF
cdr3_nt: TGTGCCAGCAGCTTGGGGCCCTCGCAGGATGCCAAAAACATTCAGTACTTC

clone_size: few
j_call: TRBJ2-1
d_call: TRBD2
v_call: TRBV6-5
cdr3_aa: CASSYSKLAGGYNEQFF
cdr3_nt: TGTGCCAGCAGTTACTCGAAACTAGCGGGGGGGTACAATGAGCAGTTCTTC

clone_size: few
j_call: TRBJ2-4
d_call: NA
v_call: TRBV20-1
cdr3_aa: CSARGKEDKNIQYF
cdr3_nt: TGCAGTGCTAGAGGAAAGGAGGACAAAAACATTCAGTACTTC

clone_size: NA
j_call: TRBJ1-1
d_call: NA
v_call: TRBV12-3/TRBV12-4
cdr3_aa: CASSLWGTGHTEAFF
cdr3_nt: TGTGCCAGCAGTTTGTGGGGAACCGGGCACACTGAAGCTTTCTTT

clone_size: NA
j_call: TRBJ1-2
d_call: TRBD1
v_call: TRBV7-2
cdr3_aa: CASSLGTGLYGYTF
cdr3_nt: TGTGCCAGCAGCCTCGGGACAGGGCTATATGGCTACACCTTC

clone_size: few
j_call: TRBJ2-1
d_call: NA
v_call: TRBV6-5
cdr3_aa: CASSYSKVAALYNEQFF
cdr3_nt: TGTGCCAGCAGTTACTCGAAAGTGGCAGCCCTCTACAATGAGCAGTTCTTC

clone_size: NA
j_call: TRBJ2-2
d_call: TRBD1
v_call: TRBV4-3
cdr3_aa: CASSRSQGAGELFF
cdr3_nt: TGCGCCAGCAGCCGCAGCCAGGGGGCCGGGGAGCTGTTTTTT

clone_size: NA
j_call: TRBJ2-5
d_call: NA
v_call: TRBV5-1
cdr3_aa: CASSFIPRTGETQYF
cdr3_nt: TGCGCCAGCAGCTTTATACCAAGAACAGGGGAGACCCAGTACTTC